The clone carrying this T cell receptor beta chain was detected many times. Its cognate antigen is unknown. Germline CDR1 reads SGHTA; CDR2 reads FQGNSA. V lost 4 bases and J lost 0; bases outside the gene matches: 17. The CDR3 has 19 residues. This entry is derived from a study of T cell repertoires in cytomegalovirus infection. The wider study: Public TCR beta signatures indicated both CMV infection and matching HLA type.

A single record per CDR3 protein comes from TCRdb applying MiXCR to the reads. The sample lists some 230,000 distinct CDR3 sequences, over 20% occurring once. Study-wide results and caveats: The study found HLA-C-restricted CMV-specific TCR beta clonotypes dominating the ex vivo response. Carriers of CMV plus the relevant HLA were identified by cumulative public TCR beta family frequency.

This sequence was found in a human donor in good health (CMV status not recorded). Some clones in this sample may be carry-over from other donors' samples. The sample consisted of CD8+ T cells from PBMCs. This sequence joins TRBV7-2 and TRBJ1-2, with 7 bases matching TRBD1. CDR3: CASSSDQLVGTVTNYGYTF. The CDR3 coding sequence is TGTGCCAGCAGCTCCGATCAATTAGTTGGGACAGTTACTAACTATGGCTACACCTTC.